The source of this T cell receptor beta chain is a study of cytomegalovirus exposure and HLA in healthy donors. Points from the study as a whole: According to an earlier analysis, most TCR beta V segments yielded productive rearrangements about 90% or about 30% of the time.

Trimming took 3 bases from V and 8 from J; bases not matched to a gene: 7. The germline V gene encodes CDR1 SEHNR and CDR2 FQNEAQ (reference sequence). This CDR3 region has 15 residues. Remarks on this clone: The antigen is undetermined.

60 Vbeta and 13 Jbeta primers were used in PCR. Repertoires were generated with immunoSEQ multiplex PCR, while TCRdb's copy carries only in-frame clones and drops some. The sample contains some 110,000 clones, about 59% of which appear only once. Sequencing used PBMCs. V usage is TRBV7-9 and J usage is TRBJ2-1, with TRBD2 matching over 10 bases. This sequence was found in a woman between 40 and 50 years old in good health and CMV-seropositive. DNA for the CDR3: TGTGCCAGCAGCTTTGACCTAGCGGGAGTGGATGAGCAGTTCTTC. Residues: CASSFDLAGVDEQFF.